What follows describes a single TCR beta chain. Its target is unknown. The junction differs from germline at one of its ends, possibly a read error. Unique molecular identifiers were carried by the TCR beta cDNA libraries. In TCRdb, the PCR reads were re-called with MiXCR into one record per CDR3 protein. The sample carries more than 500,000 distinct CDR3 sequences, under 40% recorded once. CDR3 length equals 16 residues. The germline gives CDR1 LGHNA, CDR2 YNFKEQ. The data were obtained in a study of post-analysis software for immune sequencing data. About the study: The courses of disease that were included comprised relapsing-remitting, secondary progressive and progressive-relapsing multiple sclerosis.

The study, taken as a whole, reports: Diversity measured as normalized Chao1 was significantly lower in multiple sclerosis patients than in controls. Controls showed lower frequencies than patients for roughly 5 TRBV segments, and TRBV5-6, TRBV5-1 and TRBV20-1 were among these. Strong co-clustering by F measure linked samples that shared a preparation batch.

V and J are TRBV4-2 and TRBJ2-3, with 15 bases identical to TRBD2. Sequencing was carried out using blood. This TCR derives from a girl younger than 18 with multiple sclerosis. The CDR3 sequence: CASSPGLAGGSDTRYF. The CDR3 nucleotides read TGTGCCAGCAGCCCGGGACTAGCGGGGGGTTCGGATACGCGGTATTTT.